These 12 T cell receptor beta chains share one sample of origin, sequenced in a study of identical twins. Each CDR3 protein is one row after TCRdb ran MiXCR on the 5' RACE reads. The table has more than 350,000 distinct CDR3 sequences, about 10% seen once; the top ten hold more than 8%. What was sequenced was naive T cells sorted from blood. These receptors came from a woman aged 50 to 60 in good health.

This clonotype was seen more than once but under ten times. The J gene is TRBJ2-3, the V gene TRBV29-1, with D unresolved. Germline V CDR1 and CDR2: SQVTM, ANQGSEA. CDR3 size: 12 residues. V lost 5 bases and J 4 bases, leaving 10 bases between the germline ends. For the CDR3, the DNA is TGCAGCGTTATAGTATTATCAGATACGCAGTATTTT. It specifies CSVIVLSDTQYF.

This clonotype has ten or more counts. CDR3 protein: CASTPVRTYNEQFF. For the CDR3, the DNA is TGTGCCAGCACCCCGGTACGAACCTACAATGAGCAGTTCTTC. The chain has TRBV7-9 and TRBJ2-1; no clear D. Germline-derived CDR1 and CDR2 are SEHNR and FQNEAQ (reference sequence). V lost 7 bases and J lost 2, with 12 bases in between. This CDR3 region has 14 residues.

The sample holds a few counts of this clonotype. The CDR3 DNA sequence: TGCGCCAGCAGCGCGGGGGGGGACGGCTTTTACACCGGGGAGCTGTTTTTT. This gives the protein CASSAGGDGFYTGELFF. The chain recombines TRBV5-1 with TRBJ2-2; 9 positions match TRBD2. In germline, CDR1 is SGHRS, CDR2 YFSETQ. This CDR3 contains 17 residues. V lost 4 bases and J lost 3; bases outside the gene matches: 10.

This clonotype was seen more than once but under ten times. The V and J genes are TRBV5-1 and TRBJ2-1, with a possible D match to TRBD1 (6 bases). This CDR3 comprises 14 residues. CDR1 is SGHRS and CDR2 is YFSETQ in the germline V gene. Between the trimmed V and J ends, which lost 3 bases and 5 bases, there was a span of 12 bases. The CDR3 is CASSWPQGNNEQFF. The CDR3 DNA follows: TGCGCCAGCAGCTGGCCTCAGGGGAACAATGAGCAGTTCTTC. Full variable domain (missing parts from reference TRBV5-1 and TRBJ2-1): KAGVTQTPRYLIKTRGQQVTLSCSPISGHRSVSWYQQTPGQGLQFLFEYFSETQRNKGNFPGRFSGRQFSNSRSEMNVSTLELGDSALYLCASSWPQGNNEQFFGPGTRLTVL.

The chain is built from TRBV5-1 and TRBJ2-7; 9 nucleotides match TRBD1. After removal of 1 base from V and 2 bases from J, the junction contained 4 bases not matched to a gene. The CDR3 is 15 amino acids. Germline CDR1 SGHRS, CDR2 YFSETQ. In DNA form, the CDR3 reads TGCGCCAGCAGCTTGAGGGACAGGGCACCCTACGAGCAGTACGTC. This translates into CASSLRDRAPYEQYV.

CDR3 loop: CASSQAAAETQYF. In DNA, the CDR3 is TGCGCCAGCAGCCAAGCGGCTGCGGAGACCCAGTACTTC. The chain links TRBV4-1 to TRBJ2-5; D ambiguous. The CDR3 consists of 13 residues. CDR1 and CDR2 from the germline V gene are MGHRA and YSYEKL. Between the trimmed V and J ends, which lost 1 base and 5 bases, there was a span of 8 bases.

This rearrangement joins TRBV14 to TRBJ1-1; D is possibly TRBD1 (6 bases). There are 15 residues in the CDR3. Trimming stripped 3 bases from V and 6 bases from J, with 17 bases between. The germline CDR1 and CDR2 sequences are SGHDN and FVKESK. The CDR3 nucleotides are TGTGCCAGCAGCCACGGAATGGGGGCGGGCGCTGAAGCTTTCTTT. Its protein product is CASSHGMGAGAEAFF.

This clonotype was picked up many times. V is TRBV11-2 and J is TRBJ2-1, with a possible D match to TRBD2 (6 bases). Trimming removed 5 bases at V and 12 bases at J, with 14 bases between. CDR1 and CDR2 from the germline V gene are SGHAT and FQNNGV. The length of the CDR3 is 12 residues. The CDR3 reads CASSPRTTGQFF. CDR3 coding DNA: TGTGCCAGCAGCCCCCGGACTACGGGGCAGTTCTTC.

This clonotype showed up just a few times. The V and J genes are TRBV24-1 and TRBJ2-5; D gene uncertain. V gave up 9 bases and J gave up 5 bases, with 9 bases separating them. The CDR3 consists of 11 residues. Germline V gene lookup returns CDR1 KGHDR and CDR2 SFDVKD. Written as DNA, the CDR3 is TGTGCCACCGGAGTCGGGGAGACCCAGTACTTC. Amino acid sequence: CATGVGETQYF.

The chain employs TRBV3-1 and TRBJ2-7; 7 bases are a match to TRBD1. The CDR3 covers 15 residues. Germline V lookup: CDR1 LGHDT, CDR2 YNNKEL (reference sequence). Unmatched junction bases numbered 7, after V lost 1 base and J lost 4 bases. In DNA, the CDR3 is TGTGCCAGCAGCCAAGGCCGGACAGGATTTTACGAGCAGTACGTC. Its protein is CASSQGRTGFYEQYV.

The sample holds many counts of this clonotype. The chain uses TRBV2 and TRBJ2-4, with a possible D match to TRBD1 (5 bases). Germline CDR1 and CDR2: SNHLY and FYNNEI. The V end was cut by 6 bases, the J end by 5 bases, with 11 bases between. The CDR3 has 13 amino acids. CDR3 in DNA: TGTGCCAGCAGAAACGACAGCCAAAACATTCAGTACTTC. It codes for CASRNDSQNIQYF.

This clonotype came up a few times. The J gene is TRBJ2-1, the V gene TRBV24-1, with TRBD1 as a possible D gene (5 bases). CDR3 length: 16 amino acids. The V and J ends lost 3 bases and 6 bases respectively, with 17 bases between them. The germline V gene has CDR1 KGHDR and CDR2 SFDVKD. CDR3 sequence (DNA): TGTGCCACCAGTGATCCGAGGATTGGGGCTACCAATGAGCAGTTCTTC. It specifies CATSDPRIGATNEQFF.